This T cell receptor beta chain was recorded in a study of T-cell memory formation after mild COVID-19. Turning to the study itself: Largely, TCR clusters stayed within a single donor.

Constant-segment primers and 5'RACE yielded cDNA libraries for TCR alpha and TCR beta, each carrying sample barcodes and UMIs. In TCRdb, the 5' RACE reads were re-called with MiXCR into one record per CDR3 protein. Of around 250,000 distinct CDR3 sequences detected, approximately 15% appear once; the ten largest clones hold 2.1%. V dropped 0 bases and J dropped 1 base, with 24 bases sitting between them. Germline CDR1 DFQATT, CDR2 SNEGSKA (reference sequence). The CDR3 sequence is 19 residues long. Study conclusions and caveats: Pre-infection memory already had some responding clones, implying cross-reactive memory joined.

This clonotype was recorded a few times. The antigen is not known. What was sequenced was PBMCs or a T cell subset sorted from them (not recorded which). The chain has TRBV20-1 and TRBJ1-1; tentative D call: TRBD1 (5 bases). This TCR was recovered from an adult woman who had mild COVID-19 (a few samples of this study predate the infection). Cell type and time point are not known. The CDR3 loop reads CSARDPRRDLTLQNTEAFF. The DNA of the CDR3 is TGCAGTGCTAGAGACCCCCGCAGGGATCTAACCCTTCAGAACACTGAAGCTTTCTTT.